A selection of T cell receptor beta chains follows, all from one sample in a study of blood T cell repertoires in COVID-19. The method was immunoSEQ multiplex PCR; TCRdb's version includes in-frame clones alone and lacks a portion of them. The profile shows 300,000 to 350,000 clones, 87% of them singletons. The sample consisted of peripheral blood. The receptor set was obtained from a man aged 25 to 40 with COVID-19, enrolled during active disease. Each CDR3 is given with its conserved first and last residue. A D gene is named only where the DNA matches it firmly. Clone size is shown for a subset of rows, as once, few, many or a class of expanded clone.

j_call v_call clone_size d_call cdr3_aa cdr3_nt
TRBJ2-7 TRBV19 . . CASSIGGRFSSYEQYF TGTGCCAGTAGTATAGGGGGCAGGTTCAGCTCCTACGAGCAGTACTTC
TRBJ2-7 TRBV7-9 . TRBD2 CASSLGAGVEGEQYF TGTGCCAGCAGCTTAGGGGCGGGAGTGGAGGGAGAGCAGTACTTC
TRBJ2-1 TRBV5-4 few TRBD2 CASSFPGLRSYNEQFF TGTGCCAGCAGCTTCCCGGGACTACGCTCCTACAATGAGCAGTTCTTC
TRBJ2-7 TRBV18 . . CASSPKTSRGSYEQYF TGTGCCAGCTCACCAAAAACAAGCCGGGGCTCCTACGAGCAGTACTTC
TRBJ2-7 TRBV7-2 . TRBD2 CASSIAREATYEQYF TGTGCCAGCAGCATCGCTCGGGAGGCTACCTACGAGCAGTACTTC
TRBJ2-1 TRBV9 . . CASSSAGTDYNEQFF TGTGCCAGCAGCTCTGCCGGTACTGACTACAATGAGCAGTTCTTC
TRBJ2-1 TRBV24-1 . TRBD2 CATSDPAGLAGINEQFF TGTGCCACCAGTGATCCGGCAGGGCTAGCGGGTATCAATGAGCAGTTCTTC
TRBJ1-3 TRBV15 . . CATSRDASSGNTIYF TGTGCCACCAGCAGAGATGCCAGCTCTGGAAACACCATATATTTT
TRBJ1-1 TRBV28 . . CASSLNRVKAFF TGTGCCAGCAGTTTAAACAGGGTCAAAGCTTTCTTT
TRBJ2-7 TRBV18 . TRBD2 CASSPGLAGDEQYF TGTGCCAGCTCACCTGGACTAGCGGGAGACGAGCAGTACTTC
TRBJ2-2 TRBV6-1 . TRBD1 CASSELRTGGRTGELFF TGTGCCAGCAGTGAACTCAGGACAGGGGGTAGAACCGGGGAGCTGTTTTTT
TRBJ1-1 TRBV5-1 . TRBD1 CASRQTGGTEAFF TGCGCCAGCAGACAGACAGGGGGCACTGAAGCTTTCTTT
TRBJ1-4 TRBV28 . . CASSTSTLVEKLFF TGTGCCAGCTCTACCTCAACCCTGGTGGAAAAACTGTTTTTT
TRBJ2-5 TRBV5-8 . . CASSLAGSRETQYF TGTGCCAGCAGCTTGGCGGGTAGCCGTGAGACCCAGTACTTC
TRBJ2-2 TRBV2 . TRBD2 CASSEVGGGLVGELFF TGTGCCAGCAGTGAAGTCGGCGGGGGGTTGGTCGGGGAGCTGTTTTTT
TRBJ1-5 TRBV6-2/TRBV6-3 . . CASSYSTGSQPQHF TGTGCCAGCAGTTACTCTACAGGTAGTCAGCCCCAGCATTTT
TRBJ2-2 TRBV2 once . CASSRDSLINTGELFF TGTGCCAGCAGTCGGGACTCCTTAATTAACACCGGGGAGCTGTTTTTT
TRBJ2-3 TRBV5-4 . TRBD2 CASSRGGISTDTQYF TGTGCCAGCAGCCGCGGGGGAATAAGCACAGATACGCAGTATTTT
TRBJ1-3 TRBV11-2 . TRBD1 CASRSVRGPLSGNTIYF TGTGCCAGCAGGTCCGTCAGGGGGCCCCTCTCTGGAAACACCATATATTTT
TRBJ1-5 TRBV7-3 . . CASSLTGAGQPQHF TGTGCCAGCAGCTTAACTGGGGCGGGACAGCCCCAGCATTTT
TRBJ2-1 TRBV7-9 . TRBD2 CASSSRTSGRGTYNEQFF TGTGCCAGCAGCTCACGGACTAGCGGGAGAGGGACCTACAATGAGCAGTTCTTC
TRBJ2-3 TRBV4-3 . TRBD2 CASSQGLAGGSKTQYF TGCGCCAGCAGCCAAGGACTAGCGGGGGGCTCTAAGACGCAGTATTTT
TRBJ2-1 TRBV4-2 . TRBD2 CASSQETRTRYEQFF TGTGCCAGCAGCCAAGAAACACGGACTAGATATGAGCAGTTCTTC
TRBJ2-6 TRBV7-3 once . CASSFLSGSGANVLTF TGTGCCAGCAGCTTCCTTTCGGGATCTGGGGCCAACGTCCTGACTTTC
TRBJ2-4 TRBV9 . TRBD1 CASSLGQVKNIQYF TGTGCCAGCAGCTTAGGACAGGTCAAAAACATTCAGTACTTC
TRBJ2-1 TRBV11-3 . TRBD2 CASSSGGGSYNEQFF TGTGCCAGCAGTAGCGGGGGGGGCTCCTACAATGAGCAGTTCTTC
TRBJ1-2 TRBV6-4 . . CASSDSSGYGYTF TGTGCCAGCAGTGACTCTTCAGGGTATGGCTACACCTTC
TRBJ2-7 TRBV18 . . CASSPPGGSSYEQYF TGTGCCAGCTCACCACCAGGAGGGAGCTCCTACGAGCAGTACTTC
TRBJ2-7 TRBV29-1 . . CSVGGSSYEQYF TGCAGCGTTGGAGGGAGTAGCTACGAGCAGTACTTC
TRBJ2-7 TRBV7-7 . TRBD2 CASSLGAGVYEQYF TGTGCCAGCAGCTTAGGGGCGGGGGTGTACGAGCAGTACTTC
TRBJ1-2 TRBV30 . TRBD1 CAWSVGTGNADYGYTF TGTGCCTGGAGTGTAGGGACAGGGAACGCGGACTATGGCTACACCTTC
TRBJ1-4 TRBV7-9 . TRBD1 CASSPWGTTGAVREKLFF TGTGCCAGCAGCCCCTGGGGGACCACAGGGGCGGTTAGGGAAAAACTGTTTTTT
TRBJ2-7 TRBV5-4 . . CASSFGGDSYEQYF TGTGCCAGCAGCTTCGGAGGAGACTCCTACGAGCAGTACTTC
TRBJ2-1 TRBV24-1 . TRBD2 CATSGGTSGWGVYNEQFF TGTGCCACCTCAGGGGGGACTAGCGGTTGGGGTGTCTACAATGAGCAGTTCTTC
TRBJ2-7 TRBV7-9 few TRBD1 CASSLGTGSYEQYF TGTGCCAGCAGCTTGGGGACAGGGTCGTACGAGCAGTACTTC
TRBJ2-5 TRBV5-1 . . CASSLVQGREETQYF TGCGCCAGCAGCTTGGTGCAGGGAAGAGAAGAGACCCAGTACTTC
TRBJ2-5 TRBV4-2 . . CASSSPGDQETQYF TGTGCCAGCAGCTCTCCCGGAGACCAAGAGACCCAGTACTTC
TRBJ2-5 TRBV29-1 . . CSFRGVQETQYF TGCAGCTTCAGGGGCGTTCAAGAGACCCAGTACTTC
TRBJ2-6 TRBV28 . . CASSLRQGKRSGANVLTF TGTGCCAGCAGTTTAAGGCAGGGGAAACGCTCTGGGGCCAACGTCCTGACTTTC
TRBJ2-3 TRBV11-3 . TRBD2 CASSLGAGVTDTQYF TGTGCCAGCAGCTTAGGGGCGGGAGTCACAGATACGCAGTATTTT
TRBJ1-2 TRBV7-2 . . CASSSFSIYGYTF TGTGCCAGCAGCTCATTTTCCATCTATGGCTACACCTTC
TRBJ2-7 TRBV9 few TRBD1 CASSVGTGGFYEQYF TGTGCCAGCAGCGTGGGGACAGGGGGCTTCTACGAGCAGTACTTC
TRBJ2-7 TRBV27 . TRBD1 CASSLQGDGYEQYF TGTGCCAGCAGTTTACAGGGGGATGGCTACGAGCAGTACTTC
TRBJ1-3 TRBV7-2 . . CASSFTAGVRGNTIYF TGTGCCAGCAGCTTCACCGCGGGGGTCCGAGGAAACACCATATATTTT
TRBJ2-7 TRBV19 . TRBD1 CASSLTGAYEQYF TGTGCCAGTAGTCTGACAGGGGCCTACGAGCAGTACTTC
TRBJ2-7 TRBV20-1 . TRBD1 CSASNYDRDRGSYEQYF TGCAGTGCTAGTAATTACGACCGGGACAGGGGCTCCTACGAGCAGTACTTC
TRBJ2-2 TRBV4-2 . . CASSQSAGENTGELFF TGTGCCAGCAGCCAATCGGCAGGGGAGAACACCGGGGAGCTGTTTTTT
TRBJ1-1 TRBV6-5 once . CASSYSSRVGGTEAFF TGTGCCAGCAGTTACTCGAGTCGGGTAGGGGGCACTGAAGCTTTCTTT
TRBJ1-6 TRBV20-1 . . CSASPPGDNSPLHF TGCAGTGCTAGTCCGCCAGGGGATAATTCACCCCTCCACTTT
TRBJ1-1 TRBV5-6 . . CASSLGGTSVFF TGTGCCAGCAGCTTGGGAGGGACTTCGGTTTTCTTT
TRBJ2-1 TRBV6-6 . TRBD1 CASSRVGTGTNEQFF TGTGCCAGCAGCCGTGTAGGGACAGGGACCAATGAGCAGTTCTTC
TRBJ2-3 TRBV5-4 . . CASSFGLFTDTQYF TGTGCCAGCAGCTTTGGACTCTTCACAGATACGCAGTATTTT
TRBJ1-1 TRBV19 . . CASSIYPGRTNTEAFF TGTGCCAGTAGTATATATCCAGGGCGGACCAACACTGAAGCTTTCTTT